This TCR beta chain derives from a study of regulatory T cells in long-lasting Graves disease. Time point here: newly diagnosed GD, antithyroid drugs for less than 3 months. Extracted RNA from PBMCs served as the source of the TCR library. A note on this clonotype: Antigen unknown.

Study conclusions and caveats: Results may be inaccurate due to the small sample size.

Assembly of TCR beta libraries relied on iRepertoire HTBI primers together with Arm-PCR of CDR3 regions. Each CDR3 protein gets one entry after TCRdb re-called the multiplex PCR reads with MiXCR. The sample carries roughly 410,000 distinct CDR3 sequences, 15% recorded once. The same specimen was also included in a second study, on T cells in Graves' hyperthyroidism and ophthalmopathy. That paper adds: A first-round RT-PCR of the TCR CDR3 used the HTBI primer set. From stable hyperthyroidism, ophthalmopathy was separated by a 13 V-J model.

The clonotype comes from a woman aged 40 to 50 with Graves disease. Sample: peripheral blood mononuclear cells (PBMCs), taken at new diagnosis, from a patient treated with antithyroid drugs.

As DNA, the CDR3 is TGCAGTGCCAACCCTCTACAACGTGAGGTGGTGAGAAAAGCTTTCTTT. Translation gives CSANPLQREVVRKAFF. V usage is TRBV20-1 and J usage is TRBJ1-1; no clear D gene. CDR1 is DFQATT, CDR2 SNEGSKA, per germline (reference sequence). The V gene lost 6 bases and the J gene lost 9 bases, with 29 bases spanning the gap. The CDR3 is made up of 16 amino acids.